This record covers a single TCR beta chain. Its antigen is not identified. These data belong to a study of cytomegalovirus exposure and HLA in healthy donors. General observations from the study: Researchers reported that a few CMV-associated chains were confirmed in vitro as CMV antigen-specific. A later examination showed that TCR association rates differed by HLA locus, with DRB1 most and HLA-C fewest. After further analysis at a later stage, 16,951 TCR beta sequences were associated with HLA alleles at 0.05 false discovery rate.

PCR amplification relied on 60 Vbeta primers (plus 13 Jbeta primers). The assay was immunoSEQ multiplex PCR, and TCRdb's table has in-frame clones only and misses some. The listing records 200,000 to 250,000 clones. The germline V gene encodes CDR1 SGHRS and CDR2 YFSETQ. The length of the CDR3 is 16 residues. V lost 4 bases, J lost 8 bases, and 15 bases stayed unmatched. The J gene is TRBJ1-2, the V gene TRBV5-1; TRBD1 matches 9 bases. This clonotype originated in a woman between 25 and 40 years old in good health and CMV-seropositive. Sequencing was done on a sample of PBMCs. Here the CDR3 reads CASSLHPATGTGGYTF. CDR3 nucleotides: TGCGCCAGCAGCCTCCACCCTGCGACAGGGACAGGGGGCTACACCTTC.